The T cell receptor (beta chain) described here comes from a study of shared clonotypes between healthy human individuals. Study overall: Donors had three CD4 naive, three CD4 memory, two CD8 naive and one CD8 memory plate apiece.

Sequencing used immunoSEQ multiplex PCR; TCRdb keeps in-frame clones, though not all of them. The sample carries roughly 2,000,000 clones, over 85% recorded once. CDR3 length: 14 amino acids. V was cut by 3 bases and J by 2 bases, with 11 bases left in between. Germline assignment: CDR1 LNHDA and CDR2 SQIVND (reference sequence). Broader study findings: Among the subsets, naive ones generally showed larger estimated richness than memory ones.

It was CD45RO-negative cells, positively selected for CCR7, that made up naive CD8 cells, with terminally differentiated effector memory CD45RA+ cells excluded. In the case of this clone: Its specificity is not known.

The sequence came from a man aged 18 to 29 in good health. Some clones in this sample may be carry-over from other donors' samples. This chain connects TRBV19 to TRBJ2-7, with D possibly TRBD1 on 6 matching bases. Sequenced material: naive CD8+ T cells from PBMCs. The CDR3 nucleotides are TGTGCCAGTAGTATGTACGGGACAACCTACGAGCAGTACTTC. Translation gives CASSMYGTTYEQYF. The complete variable domain, with remaining parts taken from reference TRBV19 and TRBJ2-7, reads DGGITQSPKYLFRKEGQNVTLSCEQNLNHDAMYWYRQDPGQGLRLIYYSQIVNDFQKGDIAEGYSVSREKKESFPLTVTSAQKNPTAFYLCASSMYGTTYEQYFGPGTRLTVT.